Sequencing of this T cell receptor (beta chain) was carried out in a study of T cell repertoires in cytomegalovirus infection. General observations from the study: It was HLA-C-restricted CMV-specific TCR beta clonotypes that dominated the response ex vivo.

TCRdb used MiXCR to reprocess the reads, holding one entry per CDR3 protein. This sample has tens of thousands of distinct CDR3 sequences, with roughly 20% found just once. The CDR3 extends over 15 amino acids. Germline V lookup: CDR1 SGHTA, CDR2 FQGNSA. Trimming took off 2 bases at V and 0 bases at J, with 9 bases between the two ends. This clonotype was observed a few times. Its target is not known. Source: CD8+ T cells from cultured PBMCs, taken from culture after CMV antigen stimulation. This receptor was identified in a human donor in good health (CMV status not recorded). Some clones in this sample may be carry-over from other donors' samples. The chain uses TRBV7-2 and TRBJ2-3; weak D call: TRBD2 (6 bases). In DNA, the CDR3 is TGTGCCAGCAGCTTACGGCGGGGTAGCACAGATACGCAGTATTTT. It translates to CASSLRRGSTDTQYF.